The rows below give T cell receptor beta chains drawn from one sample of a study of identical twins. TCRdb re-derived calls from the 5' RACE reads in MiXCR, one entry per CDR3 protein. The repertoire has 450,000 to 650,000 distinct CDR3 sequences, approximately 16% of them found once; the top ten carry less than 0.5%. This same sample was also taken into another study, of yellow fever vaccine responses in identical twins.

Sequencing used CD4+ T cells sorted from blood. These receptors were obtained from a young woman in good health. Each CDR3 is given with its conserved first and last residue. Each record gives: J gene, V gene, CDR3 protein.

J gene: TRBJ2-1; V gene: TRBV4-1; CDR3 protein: CASSQDDRGQGGKQFF
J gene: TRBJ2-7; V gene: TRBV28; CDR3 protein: CASSRPVGFYEQYF
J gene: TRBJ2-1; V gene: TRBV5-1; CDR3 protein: CASTSLWSYNEQFF
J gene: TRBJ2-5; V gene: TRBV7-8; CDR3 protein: CASSSSPGQGKETQYF
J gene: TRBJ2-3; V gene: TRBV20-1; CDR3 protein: CSAIAGGATDTQYF
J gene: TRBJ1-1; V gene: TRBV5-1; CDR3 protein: CASSLDGDLNTEAFF
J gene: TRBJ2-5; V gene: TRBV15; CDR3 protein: CATSRGRLAGGGGWAQETQYF
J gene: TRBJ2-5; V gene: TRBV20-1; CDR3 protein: CSARGRGRDLF
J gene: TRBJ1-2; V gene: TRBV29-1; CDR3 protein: CSVENVGNYGYTF
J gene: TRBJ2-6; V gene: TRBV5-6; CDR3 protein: CASSLEGDRSSSGANVLTF
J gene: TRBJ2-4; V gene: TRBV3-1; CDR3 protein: CASSQTAGDGSKNIQYF
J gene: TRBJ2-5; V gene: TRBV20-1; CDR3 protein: CSAGGTPQETQYF
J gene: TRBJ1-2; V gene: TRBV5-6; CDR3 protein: CASSRTGWYYGYTF
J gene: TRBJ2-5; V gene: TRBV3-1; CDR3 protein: CASSQKLAGRTQYF
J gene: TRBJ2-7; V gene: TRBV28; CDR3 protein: CASRGSNEQYF
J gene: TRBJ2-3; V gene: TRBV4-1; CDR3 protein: CASSHPRGTDTQYF
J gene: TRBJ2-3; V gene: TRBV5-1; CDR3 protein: CASSFLHGTGESSQYF
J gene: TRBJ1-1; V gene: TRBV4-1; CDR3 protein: CASSPSVPGARTEAFF